This is a list of T cell receptor beta chains from one sample in a study of blood T cell repertoires in COVID-19. TCRdb's table, derived via immunoSEQ multiplex PCR, lists solely in-frame clones and lacks some. Here the sample spans 150,000 to 200,000 clones, 70% to 90% being singletons. Specimen: peripheral blood. These receptors were taken from a woman older than 75 in a cohort sampled during active or convalescent COVID-19. The CDR3 runs from the conserved cysteine through the conserved F or W. The order of the fields is V gene, CDR3 length, clone size, D gene, J gene, CDR3 protein, CDR3 DNA. The D gene is left open where the match is weak. Clone size, where shown, is once, few, many, or a class for clones that have expanded.

TRBV6-5	14	.	TRBD1	TRBJ2-5	CASTQTGYQETQYF	TGTGCCAGCACCCAGACAGGGTACCAAGAGACCCAGTACTTC
TRBV5-4	12	.	.	TRBJ1-2	CASSSDSYGYTF	TGTGCCAGCAGCTCAGACAGCTATGGCTACACCTTC
TRBV9	15	.	.	TRBJ1-2	CASSVDISHRGGYTF	TGTGCCAGCAGCGTAGATATCAGTCACCGCGGTGGCTACACCTTC
TRBV20-1	10	.	.	TRBJ1-2	CSASRTGYTF	TGCAGTGCTAGTCGTACAGGCTACACCTTC
TRBV6-2/TRBV6-3	14	.	TRBD1	TRBJ2-7	CASSRQGQVGEQYF	TGTGCCAGCAGTCGACAGGGACAGGTAGGAGAGCAGTACTTC
TRBV3-1/TRBV3-2	16	.	TRBD2	TRBJ2-3	CASSTTGTISTDTQYF	TGTGCCAGCAGCACCACCGGGACTATCAGCACAGATACGCAGTATTTT
TRBV27	15	.	TRBD1	TRBJ2-5	CASRGTGLHQETQYF	TGTGCCAGCAGGGGGACAGGGCTACACCAAGAGACCCAGTACTTC
TRBV6-4	15	.	TRBD1	TRBJ2-1	CASSSGQGAYNEQFF	TGTGCCAGCAGTTCGGGACAGGGGGCCTACAATGAGCAGTTCTTC
TRBV18	18	.	TRBD1	TRBJ1-3	CASSQQPQTGGSGNTIYF	TGTGCCAGCTCCCAACAGCCTCAGACAGGGGGCTCTGGAAACACCATATATTTT
TRBV4-3	14	.	TRBD1	TRBJ2-3	CASSQTGGTDTQYF	TGCGCCAGCAGCCAAACAGGGGGGACAGATACGCAGTATTTT
TRBV27	14	.	.	TRBJ2-7	CAIQGPGPNYEQYF	TGTGCCATACAGGGCCCGGGGCCTAACTACGAGCAGTACTTC
TRBV5-1	14	few	.	TRBJ1-5	CASSWGGEGQPQHF	TGCGCCAGCAGCTGGGGGGGAGAGGGACAGCCCCAGCATTTT
TRBV10-3	15	.	.	TRBJ2-1	CAISESTSSYNEQFF	TGTGCCATCAGTGAGTCTACTTCCTCCTACAATGAGCAGTTCTTC
TRBV9	16	.	.	TRBJ2-5	CASSVVRGAGQETQYF	TGTGCCAGCAGCGTAGTCAGGGGCGCTGGTCAAGAGACCCAGTACTTC
TRBV5-1	14	.	.	TRBJ1-3	CASSLETPGNTIYF	TGCGCCAGCAGTCTAGAGACGCCTGGAAACACCATATATTTT
TRBV5-1	19	.	TRBD1	TRBJ2-1	CASSLNDRARFNVPNEQFF	TGCGCCAGCAGCTTAAACGACAGGGCTCGTTTTAATGTTCCCAATGAGCAGTTCTTC
TRBV7-6	11	once	.	TRBJ1-3	CAYKSGNTIYF	TGTGCCTACAAGTCTGGAAACACCATATATTTT
TRBV5-6	15	.	.	TRBJ2-5	CASSTRPNPGETQYF	TGTGCCAGCAGCACCCGGCCTAACCCGGGAGAGACCCAGTACTTC
TRBV24-1	14	.	.	TRBJ1-2	CATSELDRSYGYTF	TGTGCCACCAGTGAGTTGGACAGAAGCTATGGCTACACCTTC
TRBV9	13	.	.	TRBJ1-2	CASSTGEKGGYTF	TGTGCCAGCAGTACGGGGGAGAAAGGGGGCTACACCTTC
TRBV7-2	16	few	TRBD1	TRBJ1-5	CASSLTGKPLNQPQHF	TGTGCCAGCAGCTTGACAGGGAAACCCCTCAATCAGCCCCAGCATTTT
TRBV11-3	12	.	.	TRBJ2-7	CASSERVYEQYF	TGTGCCAGCAGCGAGCGAGTGTACGAGCAGTACTTC
TRBV4-1	18	.	.	TRBJ2-3	CASSHLLGGDLGTDTQYF	TGCGCCAGCAGCCACCTCCTTGGAGGGGACTTGGGCACAGATACGCAGTATTTT
TRBV30	12	.	.	TRBJ2-5	CAWSLTGETQYF	TGTGCCTGGAGTCTAACCGGAGAGACCCAGTACTTC
TRBV19	15	.	.	TRBJ1-2	CASSSTRGSNYGYTF	TGTGCCAGTAGTTCTACCAGGGGCTCAAACTATGGCTACACCTTC
TRBV5-1	16	.	TRBD1	TRBJ1-5	CASSDMTGGSGQPQHF	TGCGCCAGCAGCGATATGACAGGGGGCTCGGGTCAGCCCCAGCATTTT
TRBV7-6	13	.	.	TRBJ1-6	CASSFQYNSPLHF	TGTGCCAGCAGCTTCCAGTATAATTCACCCCTCCACTTT
TRBV18	14	.	TRBD1	TRBJ1-2	CASSRTDRGGAYTF	TGTGCCAGCTCCCGAACCGACAGGGGAGGGGCCTACACCTTC
TRBV5-1	14	few	.	TRBJ1-3	CASSSGDIGNTIYF	TGCGCCAGCAGCTCGGGGGATATTGGAAACACCATATATTTT
TRBV27	16	medium-sized	TRBD2	TRBJ2-1	CASSFSGSGTYNEQFF	TGTGCCAGCAGTTTCTCGGGTAGCGGGACATACAATGAGCAGTTCTTC
TRBV28	15	few	.	TRBJ1-3	CASSSGYHSGNTIYF	TGTGCCAGCAGTTCGGGATACCACTCTGGAAACACCATATATTTT
TRBV19	14	.	TRBD1	TRBJ1-2	CASNPPGGYYGYTF	TGTGCCAGTAACCCCCCAGGGGGGTACTATGGCTACACCTTC
TRBV5-1	17	.	TRBD1	TRBJ1-1	CASSQGGGQGADTEAFF	TGCGCCAGCAGCCAAGGTGGGGGACAGGGGGCGGACACTGAAGCTTTCTTT
TRBV5-1	19	.	.	TRBJ2-1	CASSSPTPTRISSYNEQFF	TGCGCCAGCAGCTCCCCCACTCCGACTCGTATAAGCTCCTACAATGAGCAGTTCTTC
TRBV23-1	16	.	.	TRBJ2-3	CASSQSMGGGTDTQYF	TGCGCCAGCAGTCAATCGATGGGCGGGGGCACAGATACGCAGTATTTT
TRBV2	15	.	TRBD2	TRBJ2-2	CASSEERTRTGELFF	TGTGCCAGCAGTGAAGAGAGGACTAGGACCGGGGAGCTGTTTTTT
TRBV4-2	16	few	TRBD2	TRBJ2-1	CASSQAGGRALGEQFF	TGTGCCAGCAGCCAAGCGGGCGGGAGGGCCTTAGGTGAGCAGTTCTTC
TRBV11-2	14	.	.	TRBJ1-1	CASSLTGGLTEAFF	TGTGCCAGCAGCTTGACCGGGGGACTAACTGAAGCTTTCTTT
TRBV2	16	.	TRBD2	TRBJ2-2	CASVPFSGGASGELFF	TGTGCCAGCGTACCGTTTAGCGGGGGGGCCTCCGGGGAGCTGTTTTTT
TRBV28	14	.	.	TRBJ1-5	CASNTGLSNQPQHF	TGTGCCAGCAACACAGGGCTTAGCAATCAGCCCCAGCATTTT
TRBV6-6	16	.	TRBD1	TRBJ2-4	CASSTTFLGQRNIQYF	TGTGCCAGCAGCACCACCTTTTTGGGACAGAGAAACATTCAGTACTTC
TRBV21-1	16	few	.	TRBJ1-2	CASSKVGTGSPFGYTF	.
TRBV6-1	16	.	.	TRBJ2-6	CASSGGTVSGANVLTF	TGTGCCAGCAGTGGCGGGACAGTCTCTGGGGCCAACGTCCTGACTTTC
TRBV19	15	.	TRBD1	TRBJ1-1	CASSSPGQPYTEAFF	TGTGCCAGTAGTTCGCCGGGACAGCCATACACTGAAGCTTTCTTT
TRBV5-1	14	once	.	TRBJ2-3	CASSFSGASDTQYF	TGCGCCAGCAGCTTTTCAGGGGCATCAGATACGCAGTATTTT
TRBV6-5	15	.	TRBD1	TRBJ1-5	CASSYSGQGNQPQHF	TGTGCCAGCAGTTACTCGGGACAGGGAAATCAGCCCCAGCATTTT
TRBV30	13	few	.	TRBJ1-2	CAWSANRDYGYTF	TGTGCCTGGAGCGCCAATCGGGACTATGGCTACACCTTC
TRBV2	14	.	.	TRBJ2-2	CASRGRGNTGELFF	TGTGCCAGCAGAGGCCGGGGGAACACCGGGGAGCTGTTTTTT
TRBV2	16	.	.	TRBJ2-3	CASSGIAAYSSDTQYF	TGTGCCAGCAGCGGGATAGCGGCCTACTCCTCAGATACGCAGTATTTT